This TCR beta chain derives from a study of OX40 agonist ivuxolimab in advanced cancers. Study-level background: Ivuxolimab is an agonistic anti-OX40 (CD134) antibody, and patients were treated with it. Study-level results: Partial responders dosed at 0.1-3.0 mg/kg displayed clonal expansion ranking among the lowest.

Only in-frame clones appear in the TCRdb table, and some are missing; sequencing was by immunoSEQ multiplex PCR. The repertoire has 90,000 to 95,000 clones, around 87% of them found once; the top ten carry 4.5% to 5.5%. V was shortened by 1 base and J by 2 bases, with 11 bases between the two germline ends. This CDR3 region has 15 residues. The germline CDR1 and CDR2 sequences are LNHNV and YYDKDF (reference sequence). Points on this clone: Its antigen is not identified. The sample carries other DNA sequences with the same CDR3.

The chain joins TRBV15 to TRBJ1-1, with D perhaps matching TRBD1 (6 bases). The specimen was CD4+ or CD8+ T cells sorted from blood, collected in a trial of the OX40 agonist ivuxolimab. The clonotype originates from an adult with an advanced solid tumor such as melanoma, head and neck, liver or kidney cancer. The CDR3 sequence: CATSRVLGGNTEAFF. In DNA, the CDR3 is TGTGCCACCAGCAGAGTCCTCGGGGGCAACACTGAAGCTTTCTTT. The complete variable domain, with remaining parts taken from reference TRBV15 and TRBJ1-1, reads DAMVIQNPRYQVTQFGKPVTLSCSQTLNHNVMYWYQQKSSQAPKLLFHYYDKDFNNEADTPDNFQSRRPNTSFCFLDIRSPGLGDTAMYLCATSRVLGGNTEAFFGQGTRLTVV.